The source of this T cell receptor beta chain is a study of T cell responses to AZD1222 COVID-19 vaccine. Produced via immunoSEQ multiplex PCR; TCRdb's table is partial and in-frame only. In the table there are tens of thousands of clones, approximately 90% of which are singletons. The CDR3 covers 15 residues. The germline gives CDR1 SNHLY, CDR2 FYNNEI. Trimming cost V 3 bases and J 8 bases; bases outside gene matches: 7. The clonotype was recovered from an adult in good health. The rearrangement links TRBV2 to TRBJ1-6; 7 nucleotides line up with TRBD1. This sample comprised peripheral blood, obtained on day 0 of AZD1222 vaccination. The DNA of the CDR3 is TGTGCCAGCAGTGAGGAGACAGGGTCGTATTCACCCCTCCACTTT. Its protein product is CASSEETGSYSPLHF.